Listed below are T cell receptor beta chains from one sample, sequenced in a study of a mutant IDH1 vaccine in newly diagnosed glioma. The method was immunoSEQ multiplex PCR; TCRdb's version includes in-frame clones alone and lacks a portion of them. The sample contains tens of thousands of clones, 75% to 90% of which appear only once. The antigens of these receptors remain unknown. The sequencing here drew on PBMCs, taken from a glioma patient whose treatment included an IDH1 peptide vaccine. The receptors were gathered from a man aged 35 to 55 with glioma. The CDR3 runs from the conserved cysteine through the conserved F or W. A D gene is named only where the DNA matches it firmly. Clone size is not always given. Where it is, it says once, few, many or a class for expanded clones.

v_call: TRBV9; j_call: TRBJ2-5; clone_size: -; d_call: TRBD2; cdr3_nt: TGTGCCAGCAGCGTAGGAACTAGCGGGCAAGAGACCCAGTACTTC; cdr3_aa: CASSVGTSGQETQYF
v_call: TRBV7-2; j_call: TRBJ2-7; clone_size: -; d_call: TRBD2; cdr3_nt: TGTGCCAGCAGCATTGCGGGGGGACTAGCCTACGAGCAGTACTTC; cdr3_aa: CASSIAGGLAYEQYF
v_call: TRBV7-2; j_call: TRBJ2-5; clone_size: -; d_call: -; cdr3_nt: TGTGCCAGCAGCTTTAAAGAGACCCAGTACTTC; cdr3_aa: CASSFKETQYF
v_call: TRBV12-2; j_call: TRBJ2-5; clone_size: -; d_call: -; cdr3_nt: TGTGCAAGCCCCCCCCTGTGTGTGGAGACCCAGTACTTC; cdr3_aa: CASPPLCVETQYF
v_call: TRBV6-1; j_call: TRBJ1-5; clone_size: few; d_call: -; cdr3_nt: TGTGCCAGCAGTGATGGGAGGGGATGGCAGCCCCAGCATTTT; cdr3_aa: CASSDGRGWQPQHF
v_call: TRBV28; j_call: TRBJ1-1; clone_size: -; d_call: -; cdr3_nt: TGTGCCAGCAGTTTAGGGGGCCCTCGACGTATTCCTGAAGCTTTCTTT; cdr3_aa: CASSLGGPRRIPEAFF
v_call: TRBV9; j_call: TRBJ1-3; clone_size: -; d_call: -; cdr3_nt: TGTGCCAGCAGCGTACAAGAGTACGCCTTGGGAAACACCATATATTTT; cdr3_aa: CASSVQEYALGNTIYF
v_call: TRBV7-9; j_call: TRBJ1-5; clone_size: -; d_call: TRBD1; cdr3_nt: TGTGCCAGCAGCTTAGACCCAGGACAGGGCAATCAGCCCCAGCATTTT; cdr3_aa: CASSLDPGQGNQPQHF
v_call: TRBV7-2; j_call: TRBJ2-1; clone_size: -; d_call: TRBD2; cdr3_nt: TGTGCCAGCACCAACGGGGCTAGCGGGGCCCCCAGCTACAATGAGCAGTTCTTC; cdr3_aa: CASTNGASGAPSYNEQFF
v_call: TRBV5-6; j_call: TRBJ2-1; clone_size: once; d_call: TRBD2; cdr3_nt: TGTGCCAGCAGCCCCGGACTAGCGGGAAGCTACAATGAGCAGTTCTTC; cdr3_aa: CASSPGLAGSYNEQFF
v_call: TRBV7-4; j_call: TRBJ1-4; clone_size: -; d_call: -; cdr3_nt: TGTGCCAGCAGCCCCCGAAAGGGGGGCGGGGGGGAAGAAGAAAAACTGTTTTTT; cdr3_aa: CASSPRKGGGGEEEKLFF
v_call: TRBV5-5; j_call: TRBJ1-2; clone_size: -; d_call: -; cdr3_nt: TGTGCCAGCAGCCCATTGGGCTTGACCGGCAACTATGGCTACACCTTC; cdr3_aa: CASSPLGLTGNYGYTF
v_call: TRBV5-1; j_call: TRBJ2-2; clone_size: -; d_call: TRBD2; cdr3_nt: TGCGCCAGCAAGATGATCGGGGGGACCAGTAGGACCGGGGAGCTGTTTTTT; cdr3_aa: CASKMIGGTSRTGELFF
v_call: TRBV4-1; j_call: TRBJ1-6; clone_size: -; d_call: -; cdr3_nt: TGCGCCAGCAGCCAAGTTCTGGCTGTCGGGAATTCACCCCTCCACTTT; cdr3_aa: CASSQVLAVGNSPLHF
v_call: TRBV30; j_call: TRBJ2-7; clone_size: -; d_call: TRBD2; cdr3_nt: TGTGCCACCTCTAGCGGGCTCTCCTACGAGCAGTACTTC; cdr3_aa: CATSSGLSYEQYF
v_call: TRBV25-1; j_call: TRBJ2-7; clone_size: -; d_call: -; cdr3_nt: TGTGCCAGCAGTTCGTCAAGGCAGCCGACCTACGAGCAGTACTTC; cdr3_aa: CASSSSRQPTYEQYF
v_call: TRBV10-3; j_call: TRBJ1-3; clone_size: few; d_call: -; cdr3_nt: TGTGCCACGCATGATGGAGCTGGAAACACCATATATTTT; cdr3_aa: CATHDGAGNTIYF
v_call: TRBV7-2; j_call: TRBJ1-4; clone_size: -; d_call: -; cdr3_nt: TGTGCCAGCAGCTTAGTGGGGGCACATACTAAGGGTGAAAAACTGTTTTTT; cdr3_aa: CASSLVGAHTKGEKLFF
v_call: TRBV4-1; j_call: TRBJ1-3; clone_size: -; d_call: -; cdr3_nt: TGCGCCAGCAGCCAAGGGAGGGCCAGCTCTGGAAACACCATATATTTT; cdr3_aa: CASSQGRASSGNTIYF
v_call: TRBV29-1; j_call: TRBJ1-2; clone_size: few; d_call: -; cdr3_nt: TGCAGCGTTGAAGAACTTGTCGGGGTCGGCTACACCTTC; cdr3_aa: CSVEELVGVGYTF
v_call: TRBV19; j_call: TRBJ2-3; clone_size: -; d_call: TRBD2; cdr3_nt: TGTGCCAGTAGTATGAGCGGGAGCGGGACAGATACGCAGTATTTT; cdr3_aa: CASSMSGSGTDTQYF
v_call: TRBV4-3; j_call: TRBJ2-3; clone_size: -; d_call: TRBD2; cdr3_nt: TGCGCCAGCAGCGTCGGGGGGGGCACAGATACGCAGTATTTT; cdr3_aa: CASSVGGGTDTQYF
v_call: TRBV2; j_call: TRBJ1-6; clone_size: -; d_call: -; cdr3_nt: TGTGCCAGCAGTCCTGACTGGAATTCACCCCTCCACTTT; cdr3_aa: CASSPDWNSPLHF
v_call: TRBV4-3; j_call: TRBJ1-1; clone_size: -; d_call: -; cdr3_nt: TGCGCCAGCAGCCCCCGGGGGCACAGCGCGAACACTGAAGCTTTCTTT; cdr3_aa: CASSPRGHSANTEAFF
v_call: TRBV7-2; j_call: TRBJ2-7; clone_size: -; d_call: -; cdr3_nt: TGTGCCAGCAGCTTAAACAGGGCGAGTGAGCAGTACTTC; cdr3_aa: CASSLNRASEQYF
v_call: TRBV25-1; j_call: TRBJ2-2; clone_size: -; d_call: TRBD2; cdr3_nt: TGTGCCAACAAACCGGGACTAGTAACGAACACCGGGGAGCTGTTTTTT; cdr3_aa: CANKPGLVTNTGELFF
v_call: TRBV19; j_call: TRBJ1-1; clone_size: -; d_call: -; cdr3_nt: TGTGCCAGTAGTACCTCCGGGACTGTGAACACTGAAGCTTTCTTT; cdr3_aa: CASSTSGTVNTEAFF
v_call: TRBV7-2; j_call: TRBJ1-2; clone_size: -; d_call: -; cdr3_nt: TGTGCCAGCAGCCCCCCAGCGAGAGGCTACACCTTC; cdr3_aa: CASSPPARGYTF
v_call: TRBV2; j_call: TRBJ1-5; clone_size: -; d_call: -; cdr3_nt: TGTGCCAGCACCTATTGGCAGGGGAGCAATCAGCCCCAGCATTTT; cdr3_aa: CASTYWQGSNQPQHF
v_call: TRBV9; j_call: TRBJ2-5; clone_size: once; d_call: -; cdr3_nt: TGTGCCAGCACTAGGGGGGAGACCCAGTACTTC; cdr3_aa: CASTRGETQYF
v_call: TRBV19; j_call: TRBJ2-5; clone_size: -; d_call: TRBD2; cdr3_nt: TGTGCCAGTACACGACTAGCGGGGTCGGAGACCCAGTACTTC; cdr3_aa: CASTRLAGSETQYF
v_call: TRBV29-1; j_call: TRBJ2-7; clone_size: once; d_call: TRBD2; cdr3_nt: TGCAGCGTTCCTAAGCGGGGGAGCTCCTACGAGCAGTACTTC; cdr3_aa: CSVPKRGSSYEQYF
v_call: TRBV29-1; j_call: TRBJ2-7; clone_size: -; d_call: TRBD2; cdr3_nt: TGCAGCACCTTAGCGGGAGATCGGTACGAGCAGTACTTC; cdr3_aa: CSTLAGDRYEQYF
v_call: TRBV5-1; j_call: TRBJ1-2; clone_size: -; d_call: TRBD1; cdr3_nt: TGCGCCAGCAGCTTGCACCCGGATACAGGGGGGGACGGCTACACCTTC; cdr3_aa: CASSLHPDTGGDGYTF
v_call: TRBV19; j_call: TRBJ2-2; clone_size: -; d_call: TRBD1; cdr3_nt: TGTGCCAGTAGGACAGGGGCGGACACCGGGGAGCTGTTTTTT; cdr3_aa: CASRTGADTGELFF
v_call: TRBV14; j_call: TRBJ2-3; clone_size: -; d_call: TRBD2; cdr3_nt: TGTGCCAGCAGCCGTAGACTAGCGGGAGGGCCGGATACGCAGTATTTT; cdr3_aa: CASSRRLAGGPDTQYF